These 28 T cell receptor beta chains originate from one sample sequenced in a study of T cell responses to AZD1222 COVID-19 vaccine. TCRdb's table, derived via immunoSEQ multiplex PCR, lists solely in-frame clones and lacks some. The sample shows some 140,000 clones, 92% of them seen only once. This specimen was peripheral blood, taken on day 0 of AZD1222 vaccination. The receptors originated from an adult in good health.

The V call is TRBV6-2 or TRBV6-3, the J call TRBJ1-5; perhaps TRBD1 as D (5 bases). The germline CDR1 and CDR2 sequences are MNHEY and SVGEGT. V lost 6 bases and J lost 7, with 16 bases in between. CDR3 length equals 14 residues. This CDR3 reads CASSLGPSRQPQHF. The CDR3 DNA reads as TGTGCCAGCAGCTTGGGACCGTCCAGACAGCCCCAGCATTTT.

This chain links TRBV21-1 with TRBJ2-1; no check of the table's D call, TRBD2, against the DNA was made. TRBV21-1 constitutes a pseudogene. The CDR3 covers 10 residues. CDR3 region: CASSKNRQFF. The CDR3, as DNA: TGTGCCAGCAGCAAAAATCGGCAGTTCTTC.

This CDR3 reads CASSVTSGRGISTDTQYF. CDR3 nucleotide sequence: TGTGCCAGCAGCGTTACTAGCGGGAGGGGTATTAGCACAGATACGCAGTATTTT. The V gene is TRBV11-3, the J gene TRBJ2-3; 13 nucleotides line up with TRBD2. V shed 5 bases, J shed 0 bases, and the junction held 8 bases outside the gene matches. Germline V gives CDR1 SGHNT, CDR2 YENEEA. The CDR3 sequence is 18 residues long.

The chain links TRBV7-2 to TRBJ2-4; D perhaps matches TRBD2 (5 bases). The length of the CDR3 is 13 residues. The V gene lost 4 bases and the J gene lost 14 bases, with 18 bases spanning the gap. Germline V gene sequence: CDR1 SGHTA, CDR2 FQGNSA. The CDR3 DNA follows: TGTGCCAGCAGCTCGCCGACTACTGGCGTAGAGTACTTC. This gives the protein CASSSPTTGVEYF.

The chain recombines TRBV18 with TRBJ1-4; 8 bases are shared with TRBD1. The V gene end was trimmed by 8 bases and the J gene end by 4 bases; junction bases not matched to a gene: 6. The CDR3 is 14 residues long. In germline, CDR1 is KGHSH, CDR2 LQKENI. Here the CDR3 DNA reads TGTGCCAGCGGAGTGGGACAGGATAATGAAAAACTGTTTTTT. It yields the protein CASGVGQDNEKLFF.

The chain links TRBV19 to TRBJ1-2, with D maybe TRBD1 (6 bases). Trimming removed 6 bases at V and 1 base at J, with 15 bases between. This CDR3 is 15 amino acids long. Looked up from germline, CDR1 is LNHDA and CDR2 is SQIVND (reference sequence). The CDR3 DNA is TGTGCCAGTAGGGCGAGCGGGACACATAACTATGGCTACACCTTC. This encodes CASRASGTHNYGYTF.

The genes are TRBV7-2 and TRBJ1-2, with no clear D. The CDR3 is made up of 13 amino acids. Germline CDR1 and CDR2: SGHTA and FQGNSA. With 1 base removed from V and 4 bases from J, the gap between germline ends came to 7 bases. The CDR3 spells CASSLGTRYGYTF. CDR3 nucleotides: TGTGCCAGCAGCTTAGGCACCCGCTATGGCTACACCTTC.

The gene calls are TRBV2 and TRBJ1-1; 7 bases match TRBD1. CDR1 is SNHLY and CDR2 is FYNNEI in the germline V gene. Unmatched junction bases numbered 9, after V lost 7 bases and J lost 4 bases. The CDR3 runs 14 residues. CDR3 sequence: CASNAGGWGTEAFF. Here the CDR3 DNA reads TGTGCCAGCAATGCAGGGGGGTGGGGCACTGAAGCTTTCTTT. The full variable domain, completed using reference TRBV2 and TRBJ1-1, is EPEVTQTPSHQVTQMGQEVILRCVPISNHLYFYWYRQILGQKVEFLVSFYNNEISEKSEIFDDQFSVERPDGSNFTLKIRSTKLEDSAMYFCASNAGGWGTEAFFGQGTRLTVV.

The rearrangement uses TRBV15 and TRBJ2-2, with 9 bases aligning to TRBD2. Germline trimming cut 9 bases from V and 3 bases from J; bases unmatched to any gene: 8. The CDR3 is made up of 15 amino acids. CDR1 and CDR2 from the germline V gene are LNHNV and YYDKDF (reference sequence). CDR3 sequence: CATKELAGDTGELFF. The CDR3 nucleotides read TGTGCCACTAAGGAACTAGCGGGCGACACCGGGGAGCTGTTTTTT.

CDR3 loop: CASSRGENYGYTF. The CDR3 DNA reads as TGTGCCAGCAGCCGGGGGGAAAACTATGGCTACACCTTC. The chain carries TRBV5-6 and TRBJ1-2, with D possibly being TRBD1 (5 bases). Germline lookup yields CDR1 SGHDT and CDR2 YYEEEE. This CDR3 contains 13 residues. V was pared by 4 bases and J by 2 bases, with 9 bases between.

In this sample, this clone turned up once. This chain links TRBV19 with TRBJ1-3; tentatively, D is TRBD1 (5 bases). Germline lookup yields CDR1 LNHDA and CDR2 SQIVND (reference sequence). The V gene lost 3 bases and the J gene lost 2 bases, with 11 bases spanning the gap. This CDR3 contains 15 residues. The DNA of the CDR3 is TGTGCCAGTAGTATGTTGGGGGGGACTGGAAACACCATATATTTT. Residues: CASSMLGGTGNTIYF.

CDR3 region: CAWSADRGDYNEQFF. The CDR3 DNA reads as TGTGCCTGGAGCGCAGACAGGGGGGACTACAATGAGCAGTTCTTC. The chain joins TRBV30 to TRBJ2-1; 9 bases map to TRBD1. The CDR3 is made up of 15 amino acids. V lost 3 bases and J lost 3; bases outside the gene matches: 6. In germline, CDR1 is GTSNPN, CDR2 SVGIG (reference sequence).

The table lists this clone with a count of one. The rearrangement uses TRBV6-1 and TRBJ1-2, with a possible D match to TRBD1 (5 bases). V lost 0 bases and J 2 bases, leaving 10 bases between the germline ends. The CDR3 spans 15 residues. Germline V lookup: CDR1 MNHNS, CDR2 SASEGT. The CDR3 DNA follows: TGTGCCAGCAGTGAAGCACTCACAGGAAACTATGGCTACACCTTC. Its protein product is CASSEALTGNYGYTF.

The rearrangement uses TRBV24-1 and TRBJ2-1; D unclear. V lost 3 bases and J 0 bases, leaving 17 bases between the germline ends. The CDR3 consists of 18 residues. Germline CDR1 and CDR2: KGHDR and SFDVKD. CDR3 protein: CATSDPIYRSGSYNEQFF. CDR3 in DNA: TGTGCCACCAGTGATCCGATTTACAGATCCGGCTCCTACAATGAGCAGTTCTTC.

This clone was seen more than once but under ten times. V usage is TRBV19 and J usage is TRBJ2-7; tentative D call: TRBD2 (5 bases). The length of the CDR3 is 15 residues. CDR1 is LNHDA and CDR2 is SQIVND in the germline V gene (reference sequence). V lost 0 bases and J 1 base, leaving 10 bases between the germline ends. CDR3 protein: CASSIDRGSSYEQYF. The CDR3 nucleotides are TGTGCCAGTAGTATAGATCGCGGGTCGTCCTACGAGCAGTACTTC.

This clone was found once. The rearrangement links TRBV7-9 to TRBJ1-4, with 7 bases matching TRBD1. The CDR3 is made up of 14 amino acids. CDR1 and CDR2 from the germline V gene are SEHNR and FQNEAQ (reference sequence). The ends lost 2 bases at V and 8 bases at J; junction bases unmatched: 5. This CDR3 reads CASSLNRGDEKLFF. The DNA for the CDR3 is TGTGCCAGCAGCTTAAACAGGGGAGACGAAAAACTGTTTTTT.

The V and J genes are TRBV15 and TRBJ1-1; the D is unclear. Trimming shortened V by 3 bases and J by 1 base, and 0 bases separated the two germline ends. This CDR3 region has 11 residues. Germline lookup yields CDR1 LNHNV and CDR2 YYDKDF (reference sequence). CDR3 in DNA: TGTGCCACCAGCAGGAACACTGAAGCTTTCTTT. This translates into CATSRNTEAFF.

The chain couples TRBV6-5 to TRBJ1-3; D perhaps matches TRBD1 (5 bases). CDR1 MNHEY and CDR2 SVGAGI come from the germline V gene. V lost 2 bases and J lost 1, with 6 bases in between. The CDR3 consists of 14 residues. DNA for the CDR3: TGTGCCAGCAGTTACGGGGGTTCTGGAAACACCATATATTTT. Protein: CASSYGGSGNTIYF.

The chain couples TRBV6-1 to TRBJ2-5; 9 bases line up with TRBD1. Per the germline V gene, CDR1 is MNHNS and CDR2 is SASEGT. The trim removed 1 base at V and 5 bases at J, leaving 2 bases unmatched. The CDR3 has 14 residues. The chain's CDR3 is CASSEGTGVETQYF. CDR3 bases: TGTGCCAGCAGTGAAGGGACAGGGGTGGAGACCCAGTACTTC.

This clone was counted a few times. This sequence joins TRBV7-3 and TRBJ2-7; D not resolved. With 0 bases removed from V and 3 bases from J, the gap between germline ends came to 18 bases. CDR3 size: 17 residues. CDR1 and CDR2 (germline): SGHTA, FQGTGA. The DNA for the CDR3 is TGTGCCAGCAGCTTAACGAGTTTGGCAGGATCATTCTACGAGCAGTACTTC. Protein product: CASSLTSLAGSFYEQYF. Drawing the rest from reference TRBV7-3 and TRBJ2-7, the complete variable domain is GAGVSQTPSNKVTEKGKYVELRCDPISGHTALYWYRQSLGQGPEFLIYFQGTGAADDSGLPNDRFFAVRPEGSVSTLKIQRTERGDSAVYLCASSLTSLAGSFYEQYFGPGTRLTVT.

This sequence joins TRBV6-5 and TRBJ2-6; D could derive from TRBD1 or TRBD2 (5 bases each). CDR3 length equals 16 residues. Germline CDR1 and CDR2: MNHEY and SVGAGI. With 0 bases removed from V and 4 bases from J, the gap between germline ends came to 10 bases. CDR3 nucleotides: TGTGCCAGCAGTTACTCGATCGGGACGGGGGCCAACGTCCTGACTTTC. It is translated as CASSYSIGTGANVLTF.

The chain is built from TRBV5-1 and TRBJ2-1, with 11 bases that match TRBD2. V dropped 4 bases and J dropped 12; count of bases not matched to a gene: 18. Germline V gene lookup returns CDR1 SGHRS and CDR2 YFSETQ. The CDR3 has 17 amino acids. CDR3 bases: TGCGCCAGCAGCCTACAGCCGTTGGGACTAGCGGAGGGGGGGCAGTTCTTC. Amino acids: CASSLQPLGLAEGGQFF. Full variable domain (rest looked up from reference TRBV5-1 and TRBJ2-1): KAGVTQTPRYLIKTRGQQVTLSCSPISGHRSVSWYQQTPGQGLQFLFEYFSETQRNKGNFPGRFSGRQFSNSRSEMNVSTLELGDSALYLCASSLQPLGLAEGGQFFGPGTRLTVL.

In this sample, this clone turned up once. This chain links TRBV15 with TRBJ2-1; D perhaps matches TRBD2 (6 bases). CDR3 length equals 15 residues. Trimming took 6 bases from V and 3 from J, leaving 15 bases between them. Germline values: CDR1 LNHNV, CDR2 YYDKDF (reference sequence). The DNA of the CDR3 is TGTGCCACCAGATCGTTGCTAGCGTACTACAATGAGCAGTTCTTC. This sequence encodes CATRSLLAYYNEQFF.

The chain carries TRBV7-8 and TRBJ1-3; 7 positions agree with TRBD1. This CDR3 comprises 14 residues. Germline-derived CDR1 and CDR2 are SGHVS and FQNEAQ. V lost 5 bases and J lost 5; bases outside the gene matches: 6. In nucleotides, the CDR3 is TGTGCCAGCAGCCGTTCAGGGGGGCGAAACACCATATATTTT. As protein: CASSRSGGRNTIYF.

The chain is built from TRBV5-4 and TRBJ2-5, with D tentatively TRBD2 (5 bases). From germline, CDR1 is SGHNT and CDR2 YYREEE (reference sequence). This CDR3 is 13 amino acids long. The V end lost 0 bases, the J end lost 5 bases, and 8 bases lay between the germline ends. This CDR3 is CASSLERMETQYF. CDR3 bases: TGTGCCAGCAGCTTGGAGCGGATGGAGACCCAGTACTTC.

The V call is TRBV6-4, the J call TRBJ2-1; 7 bases map to TRBD2. Germline values: CDR1 MRHNA, CDR2 SNTAGT. V was pared by 0 bases and J by 6 bases, with 8 bases of the junction left unmatched. The CDR3 covers 16 residues. CDR3 in amino acids: CASSDSRTSSINEQFF. CDR3 nucleotide sequence: TGTGCCAGCAGTGACTCTAGGACTAGTTCGATCAATGAGCAGTTCTTC.

This rearrangement joins TRBV6-5 to TRBJ1-5; D not certain. CDR1 MNHEY and CDR2 SVGAGI come from the germline V gene. The CDR3 sequence is 16 residues long. V lost 0 bases to trimming and J lost 3 bases, with 12 bases between them. CDR3 DNA sequence: TGTGCCAGCAGTTACTCGATAATGGGGTCCAATCAGCCCCAGCATTTT. Translated: CASSYSIMGSNQPQHF.

The V and J genes are TRBV21-1 and TRBJ2-6; the table gives TRBD1 as D, unverified against the DNA. TRBV21-1 is listed as a pseudogene. CDR3 size: 19 residues. The CDR3 nucleotides are TGTGCCAGCAGAAAAGGATCCGGGACAGGGGCCGCTGGGGCCAACGTCCTGACTTTC. Its translation: CASRKGSGTGAAGANVLTF.